A single sample gave rise to the 32 T cell receptor beta chains below, sequenced in a study of technical replicates of blood from several donors. Using immunoSEQ multiplex PCR, the repertoire was profiled, and TCRdb retains in-frame clones only, with some absent. In the table there are tens of thousands of clones, approximately 91% of which are singletons. Input material: PBMCs. Every receptor here comes from a human donor in good health. Some clones in this sample may be carry-over from other donors' samples.

This chain links TRBV9 with TRBJ2-7, with 9 bases identical to TRBD2. Germline assignment: CDR1 SGDLS and CDR2 YYNGEE. Trimming cost V 2 bases and J 4 bases; bases outside gene matches: 4. The CDR3 has 14 residues. CDR3 coding DNA: TGTGCCAGCAGCGTGCGGAGCGGGGGGTACGAGCAGTACTTC. This sequence encodes CASSVRSGGYEQYF.

The V gene is TRBV2, the J gene TRBJ2-7; TRBD1 is a possible D gene (6 bases). Germline V gives CDR1 SNHLY, CDR2 FYNNEI. This CDR3 is built from 14 residues. Trimming removed 7 bases from V and 0 bases from J, with 13 bases in between. CDR3 region: CASKGDISSYEQYF. CDR3 bases: TGTGCCAGCAAGGGGGATATTAGCTCCTACGAGCAGTACTTC.

The chain employs TRBV5-6 and TRBJ2-1; 8 bases line up with TRBD2. Germline V lookup: CDR1 SGHDT, CDR2 YYEEEE. CDR3 length: 15 residues. The J segment lost 7 bases and the V segment lost 4 bases, leaving 10 bases of the junction unmatched. CDR3 coding DNA: TGTGCCAGCAGCCGACAGGCGGGAGGAGGGAATGAGCAGTTCTTC. It codes for CASSRQAGGGNEQFF.

The chain joins TRBV7-2 to TRBJ2-7; 9 bases are shared with TRBD2. V trimming: 0 bases; J trimming: 7 bases; junction bases outside the gene matches: 7. The CDR3 length is 15 residues. The germline V gene has CDR1 SGHTA and CDR2 FQGNSA. CDR3 loop: CASSLAVAGEGEQYF. Here the CDR3 DNA reads TGTGCCAGCAGCTTAGCTGTAGCGGGAGAAGGTGAGCAGTACTTC.

The chain recombines TRBV20-1 with TRBJ2-1; a possible D gene is TRBD2 (5 bases). V was clipped by 6 bases and J by 8 bases, with 11 bases between them. This CDR3 region has 11 residues. Germline CDR1 and CDR2: DFQATT and SNEGSKA (reference sequence). The CDR3 loop is CSAGGPDEQFF. DNA for the CDR3: TGCAGTGCAGGAGGTCCCGATGAGCAGTTCTTC.

The gene calls are TRBV2 and TRBJ1-6; D might be TRBD1 (5 bases). The V gene lost 5 bases and the J gene lost 6 bases, with 14 bases spanning the gap. The germline CDR1 and CDR2 sequences are SNHLY and FYNNEI. The CDR3 loop spans 15 amino acids. The CDR3 nucleotides are TGTGCCAGCAGTTACGGACACCCTCCTAATTCACCCCTCCACTTT. It yields the protein CASSYGHPPNSPLHF.

This sequence joins TRBV5-1 and TRBJ1-1, with D perhaps matching TRBD1 (6 bases). The V end was cut by 6 bases, the J end by 0 bases, with 12 bases between. The length of the CDR3 is 14 residues. Looked up from germline, CDR1 is SGHRS and CDR2 is YFSETQ. CDR3 nucleotide sequence: TGCGCCAGCAAGGCGGGGGCCCTGAACACTGAAGCTTTCTTT. Its translation: CASKAGALNTEAFF.

The table lists this clone with a count of one. The chain combines TRBV5-1 with TRBJ2-2; TRBD2 matches at 8 bases. The CDR3 sequence is 15 residues long. Trimming at V came to 1 base and at J to 7 bases, leaving 6 bases not matched to a gene. Germline V CDR1 and CDR2: SGHRS, YFSETQ. As DNA, the CDR3 is TGCGCCAGCAGCTTGTCGGCGGGAGGCCACGGGGAGCTGTTTTTT. Residues: CASSLSAGGHGELFF.

The rearrangement uses TRBV7-2 and TRBJ2-7; 9 bases agree with TRBD1. V was clipped by 5 bases and J by 1 base; unmatched bases: 6. CDR1 and CDR2 from the germline V gene are SGHTA and FQGNSA. The CDR3 spans 15 residues. The CDR3 loop is CASSPGQGISYEQYF. CDR3 DNA sequence: TGTGCCAGCAGCCCCGGACAGGGGATTTCCTACGAGCAGTACTTC. Based on the CDR3 plus reference TRBV7-2 and TRBJ2-7, the full variable domain is GAGVSQSPSNKVTEKGKDVELRCDPISGHTALYWYRQSLGQGLEFLIYFQGNSAPDKSGLPSDRFSAERTGGSVSTLTIQRTQQEDSAVYLCASSPGQGISYEQYFGPGTRLTVT.

V usage is TRBV19 and J usage is TRBJ1-1, with D uncertain. The CDR3 runs to 16 residues. The V and J ends lost 9 bases and 2 bases respectively, with 22 bases between them. CDR1 and CDR2 from the germline V gene are LNHDA and SQIVND (reference sequence). The CDR3: CASLHRSAGANTEAFF. The CDR3, as DNA: TGTGCCAGCCTCCATCGTTCTGCGGGTGCAAACACTGAAGCTTTCTTT. Full variable domain (remainder filled in from reference TRBV19 and TRBJ1-1): DGGITQSPKYLFRKEGQNVTLSCEQNLNHDAMYWYRQDPGQGLRLIYYSQIVNDFQKGDIAEGYSVSREKKESFPLTVTSAQKNPTAFYLCASLHRSAGANTEAFFGQGTRLTVV.

The rearrangement uses TRBV7-3 and TRBJ1-3, with D unresolved. The germline gives CDR1 SGHTA, CDR2 FQGTGA. CDR3 length: 12 amino acids. CDR3 coding DNA: TGTGACACGAGGGCAGCTGGAAACACCATATATTTT. Its protein product is CDTRAAGNTIYF.

This sequence joins TRBV21-1 and TRBJ1-2. TRBV21-1 is a pseudogene locus. This CDR3 has 15 residues. The CDR3 DNA is TGTGCCAGCAGCAAAGCGCCTCGGGGGACGTATGGCTACACCTTC. This sequence encodes CASSKAPRGTYGYTF.

The chain combines TRBV10-3 with TRBJ2-3, with 8 bases identical to TRBD2. V shed 4 bases, J shed 2 bases, and the junction held 5 bases outside the gene matches. The CDR3 is 15 residues long. CDR1 and CDR2 from the germline V gene are ENHRY and SYGVKD. The CDR3: CAISGSGGPTDTQYF. CDR3 sequence (DNA): TGTGCCATCAGTGGGAGCGGGGGCCCCACAGATACGCAGTATTTT.

The chain combines TRBV23-1 with TRBJ2-4, with 9 positions matching TRBD1. TRBV23-1 is known as an ORF, though its function is uncertain. The CDR3 has 16 residues. The junction had 16 bases not matched to a gene; V was cut back by 10 bases and J by 6 bases. The CDR3 sequence is CATPLPLDRGRNIQYF. The DNA for the CDR3 is TGCGCCACCCCACTACCCTTAGACAGGGGGAGAAACATTCAGTACTTC.

This clone has just one count. The rearrangement joins TRBV19 to TRBJ1-5, with D perhaps TRBD1 (5 bases). V lost 0 bases to trimming and J lost 1 base, with 16 bases between them. The CDR3 totals 18 residues. Germline V gene sequence: CDR1 LNHDA, CDR2 SQIVND (reference sequence). CDR3 protein: CASSIDAARGGSNQPQHF. The CDR3 nucleotides read TGTGCCAGTAGTATAGACGCGGCTAGGGGTGGGAGCAATCAGCCCCAGCATTTT.

The J gene is TRBJ2-3, the V gene TRBV10-3; a weak D match, TRBD2 (6 bases). The CDR3 is made up of 15 amino acids. V lost 0 bases, J lost 5 bases, and 12 bases lay in between. Germline values: CDR1 ENHRY, CDR2 SYGVKD. Here the CDR3 reads CAISESGQGGDTQYF. In DNA form, the CDR3 reads TGTGCCATCAGTGAGTCCGGGCAGGGAGGAGATACGCAGTATTTT.

The chain uses TRBV23-1 and TRBJ2-7, with D tentatively TRBD1 (6 bases). TRBV23-1 falls under the ORF class, with uncertain function. Trimming removed 3 bases from V and 3 bases from J, with 18 bases in between. This CDR3 comprises 16 residues. The CDR3 DNA sequence: TGCGCCAGCAGTCAGTCGTGGCAGGGGTGTGACTACGAGCAGTACTTC. Residues: CASSQSWQGCDYEQYF.

The V call is TRBV19, the J call TRBJ1-3, with TRBD1 as a possible D gene (5 bases). This CDR3 spans 14 amino acids. The germline V and J ends were trimmed by 5 bases and 0 bases, with 8 bases remaining between them. The germline V gene has CDR1 LNHDA and CDR2 SQIVND (reference sequence). The CDR3 DNA is TGTGCCAGTAGTCGGGGGACCTCTGGAAACACCATATATTTT. Encoded protein: CASSRGTSGNTIYF.

The CDR3 reads CASSEFRRGGFNEQFF. The CDR3 DNA sequence: TGTGCCAGCAGCGAGTTCCGGCGGGGGGGCTTCAATGAGCAGTTCTTC. The V call is TRBV9, the J call TRBJ2-1, with 9 nucleotides matching TRBD2. Per the germline V gene, CDR1 is SGDLS and CDR2 is YYNGEE. The trim removed 3 bases at V and 6 bases at J, leaving 10 bases unmatched. The CDR3 spans 16 residues. The full variable domain, its missing parts supplied by reference TRBV9 and TRBJ2-1, is DSGVTQTPKHLITATGQRVTLRCSPRSGDLSVYWYQQSLDQGLQFLIQYYNGEERAKGNILERFSAQQFPDLHSELNLSSLELGDSALYFCASSEFRRGGFNEQFFGPGTRLTVL.

The V call is TRBV30, the J call TRBJ2-7; 10 nucleotides line up with TRBD1. The CDR3 length is 13 residues. Germline V gene sequence: CDR1 GTSNPN, CDR2 SVGIG (reference sequence). The V segment lost 8 bases and the J segment 2 bases; nucleotides outside the gene matches: 6. CDR3 in DNA: TGTGCCGTTTCGGGACAGGGGACCTACGAGCAGTACTTC. Amino acids: CAVSGQGTYEQYF.

The J gene is TRBJ1-3, the V gene TRBV5-1; 9 bases map to TRBD1. With V trimmed by 5 bases and J by 7 bases, 10 bases remained unmatched. This CDR3 is 15 amino acids long. Germline lookup yields CDR1 SGHRS and CDR2 YFSETQ. The CDR3 sequence is CASRSGTGNVNTIYF. Here the CDR3 DNA reads TGCGCCAGCAGATCCGGGACAGGGAACGTCAACACCATATATTTT.

This chain joins TRBV19 and TRBJ1-1; maybe TRBD1 (6 bases). The CDR3 covers 14 residues. Trimming pared 4 bases from V and 5 bases from J, leaving 14 bases between. The germline gives CDR1 LNHDA, CDR2 SQIVND (reference sequence). CDR3 region: CASSTDRFSTEAFF. The CDR3 nucleotides read TGTGCCAGTAGTACTGACAGGTTTAGTACTGAAGCTTTCTTT. The variable domain in full, completed from reference TRBV19 and TRBJ1-1, reads DGGITQSPKYLFRKEGQNVTLSCEQNLNHDAMYWYRQDPGQGLRLIYYSQIVNDFQKGDIAEGYSVSREKKESFPLTVTSAQKNPTAFYLCASSTDRFSTEAFFGQGTRLTVV.

The chain combines TRBV29-1 with TRBJ2-5; possibly TRBD1 for D (6 bases). Trimming pared 4 bases from V and 2 bases from J, leaving 23 bases between. From germline, CDR1 is SQVTM and CDR2 ANQGSEA. This CDR3 comprises 17 residues. The CDR3 DNA sequence: TGCAGCGTTGTTGCGGCAGGGGCTGTGCGAAGACAAGAGACCCAGTACTTC. This translates into CSVVAAGAVRRQETQYF.

The CDR3 DNA reads as TGTGCCAGCAGCGCAGGACAGGTCGGAGGCTACACCTTC. Translation gives CASSAGQVGGYTF. This chain connects TRBV5-4 to TRBJ1-2; 7 bases are shared with TRBD1. The CDR3 has 13 residues. Germline loops: CDR1 SGHNT, CDR2 YYREEE (reference sequence). V trimming: 4 bases; J trimming: 8 bases; junction bases outside the gene matches: 8. The complete variable domain, with remaining parts taken from reference TRBV5-4 and TRBJ1-2, reads ETGVTQSPTHLIKTRGQQVTLRCSSQSGHNTVSWYQQALGQGPQFIFQYYREEENGRGNFPPRFSGLQFPNYSSELNVNALELDDSALYLCASSAGQVGGYTFGSGTRLTVV.

This clone was found a few times. The V gene is TRBV30, the J gene TRBJ1-2; 8 nucleotides agree with TRBD1. This CDR3 is built from 13 residues. Germline assignment: CDR1 GTSNPN and CDR2 SVGIG (reference sequence). Trimming cost V 5 bases and J 1 base; bases outside gene matches: 3. The CDR3 nucleotides are TGTGCCTGGGGAGGACAGGGTAACTATGGCTACACCTTC. Its protein product is CAWGGQGNYGYTF.

The chain has TRBV6-1 and TRBJ2-7; tentative D call: TRBD2 (6 bases). The germline CDR1 and CDR2 sequences are MNHNS and SASEGT. The CDR3 spans 13 residues. V shed 2 bases and J shed 6 bases, with 11 bases lying between them. CDR3 loop: CASSERGLSEQYF. The CDR3 nucleotides read TGTGCCAGCAGTGAAAGGGGACTCAGCGAGCAGTACTTC.

This clone was seen once. This chain joins TRBV5-1 and TRBJ1-4; D perhaps matches TRBD1 (6 bases). Trimming took 4 bases from V and 4 from J, leaving 11 bases between them. The CDR3 contains 14 residues. Germline CDR1 and CDR2: SGHRS and YFSETQ. The CDR3 DNA is TGCGCCAGCAGCATCGGACAGAATAATGAAAAACTGTTTTTT. It translates to CASSIGQNNEKLFF.

This clone was recorded once. This rearrangement joins TRBV27 to TRBJ2-7; possible D gene TRBD1, 6 bases. The V gene's germline CDR1 is MNHEY and CDR2 SMNVEV (reference sequence). This CDR3 has 14 amino acids. V lost 5 bases and J 4 bases, leaving 15 bases between the germline ends. This CDR3 is CASSDNRDEYEQYF. CDR3 nucleotides: TGTGCCAGCAGTGATAACAGGGATGAGTACGAGCAGTACTTC.

This chain uses TRBV6-1 with TRBJ1-2; D uncertain. CDR3 size: 13 residues. The V end lost 10 bases, the J end lost 5 bases, and 17 bases lay between the germline ends. The V gene's germline CDR1 is MNHNS and CDR2 SASEGT. In nucleotides, the CDR3 is TGTGCCACGGCCTACAGCAAGTTTTATGGCTACACCTTC. Its translation is CATAYSKFYGYTF.

Only a few counts were recorded for this clone. V and J are TRBV6-5 and TRBJ2-1, with D hard to call. There are 11 residues in the CDR3. V dropped 5 bases and J dropped 8 bases, with 7 bases sitting between them. The germline V gene encodes CDR1 MNHEY and CDR2 SVGAGI. CDR3 DNA sequence: TGTGCCAGCAGTGTCGCGGATGAGCAGTTCTTC. It yields the protein CASSVADEQFF.

V is TRBV7-2 and J is TRBJ2-1, with 9 bases lining up with TRBD2. The trim removed 3 bases at V and 6 bases at J, leaving 6 bases unmatched. The germline gives CDR1 SGHTA, CDR2 FQGNSA. The CDR3 sequence is 15 residues long. Here the CDR3 DNA reads TGTGCCAGCAGCTTTGCGGGAGGGCAGGGCAATGAGCAGTTCTTC. This translates into CASSFAGGQGNEQFF. The variable domain in full, completed from reference TRBV7-2 and TRBJ2-1, reads GAGVSQSPSNKVTEKGKDVELRCDPISGHTALYWYRQSLGQGLEFLIYFQGNSAPDKSGLPSDRFSAERTGGSVSTLTIQRTQQEDSAVYLCASSFAGGQGNEQFFGPGTRLTVL.

The chain has TRBV19 and TRBJ1-5; the match to TRBD1 covers 8 bases. Per germline, CDR1 LNHDA and CDR2 SQIVND (reference sequence). This CDR3 is built from 13 residues. The trim removed 1 base at V and 9 bases at J, leaving 2 bases unmatched. The CDR3 reads CASSIGTGRPQHF. The DNA for the CDR3 is TGTGCCAGTAGTATAGGGACAGGGAGGCCCCAGCATTTT.